These 11 T cell receptor beta chains were all obtained from the same sample, sequenced in a study of T cell responses to AZD1222 COVID-19 vaccine. Clones were sequenced by immunoSEQ multiplex PCR, and TCRdb holds only the in-frame ones, with some missing. The sample lists more than 75,000 clones; roughly nine tenths were seen once. Here the sequenced sample was peripheral blood, taken 28 days after the second AZD1222 dose. These receptors were taken from an adult who received the AZD1222 COVID-19 vaccine.

J is TRBJ2-7 and V is TRBV5-6; TRBD2 might be the D (5 bases). V shed 6 bases and J shed 4 bases, with 17 bases lying between them. The CDR3 totals 14 residues. Germline lookup yields CDR1 SGHDT and CDR2 YYEEEE. The CDR3 sequence is CASNTEGGGYEQYF. In DNA form, the CDR3 reads TGTGCCAGCAACACCGAGGGTGGCGGTTACGAGCAGTACTTC.

The chain uses TRBV11-2 and TRBJ2-1, with no clear D. V gave up 0 bases and J gave up 9 bases, with 12 bases separating them. The CDR3 sequence is 14 residues long. Per the germline V gene, CDR1 is SGHAT and CDR2 is FQNNGV. DNA of the CDR3: TGTGCCAGCAGCTTAGATAAGGGAACGGGTGAGCAGTTCTTC. Its protein is CASSLDKGTGEQFF. The full variable domain, in which reference TRBV11-2 and TRBJ2-1 provide the parts outside the CDR3, is EAGVAQSPRYKIIEKRQSVAFWCNPISGHATLYWYQQILGQGPKLLIQFQNNGVVDDSQLPKDRFSAERLKGVDSTLKIQPAKLEDSAVYLCASSLDKGTGEQFFGPGTRLTVL.

The chain employs TRBV28 and TRBJ2-7; D unresolved. V dropped 5 bases and J dropped 2 bases, with 7 bases sitting between them. Germline CDR1 and CDR2: MDHEN and SYDVKM. The CDR3 has 12 residues. The CDR3 bases are TGTGCCAGCAGTGTGGAAACCTACGAGCAGTACTTC. Protein: CASSVETYEQYF.

V is TRBV28 and J is TRBJ2-7; D may match TRBD1 or TRBD2 (5 bases each). This CDR3 spans 16 amino acids. CDR1 and CDR2 (germline): MDHEN, SYDVKM. V was clipped by 6 bases and J by 0 bases, with 18 bases between them. The CDR3 region has the DNA TGTGCCAGCAGACCCTCCGGGACGGTGAGCTCCTACGAGCAGTACTTC. Amino acids: CASRPSGTVSSYEQYF.

This sequence joins TRBV15 and TRBJ1-1; 11 nucleotides align to TRBD1. V lost 3 bases, J lost 4 bases, and 4 bases stayed unmatched. CDR1 and CDR2 from the germline V gene are LNHNV and YYDKDF (reference sequence). The CDR3 runs 15 residues. The CDR3 DNA is TGTGCCACCAGCAGGGGGACAGGGGGGCTCACTGAAGCTTTCTTT. This encodes CATSRGTGGLTEAFF.

This sequence joins TRBV28 and TRBJ2-4; 8 bases map to TRBD1. The V segment lost 8 bases and the J segment 7 bases; nucleotides outside the gene matches: 4. The CDR3 length is 12 residues. CDR1 and CDR2 (germline): MDHEN, SYDVKM. CDR3 sequence (DNA): TGTGCCAGCCGACAGGGGCGGAACATTCAGTACTTC. Residues: CASRQGRNIQYF.

This CDR3 is CASRTRERNEQFF. In DNA form, the CDR3 reads TGTGCCAGCAGGACGCGGGAACGCAATGAGCAGTTCTTC. The gene calls are TRBV28 and TRBJ2-1, with TRBD2 as a possible D gene (6 bases). The CDR3 extends over 13 amino acids. The germline CDR1 and CDR2 sequences are MDHEN and SYDVKM. V gave up 6 bases and J gave up 6 bases, with 12 bases separating them.

The chain employs TRBV7-9 and TRBJ1-1; D ambiguous. Germline V gene data show CDR1 as SEHNR and CDR2 as FQNEAQ (reference sequence). The V end lost 8 bases, the J end lost 1 base, and 11 bases lay between the germline ends. This CDR3 is built from 13 residues. The CDR3 DNA reads TGTGCCAGCGTTTGGACGGCGAACACTGAAGCTTTCTTT. Its protein product is CASVWTANTEAFF.

This chain connects TRBV12-3 or TRBV12-4 to TRBJ2-3; D perhaps matches TRBD1 (5 bases). This CDR3 region has 12 residues. V shed 6 bases and J shed 4 bases, with 8 bases lying between them. CDR3 DNA sequence: TGTGCCAGCAGAGGGGCCTCAGATACGCAGTATTTT. Translating gives CASRGASDTQYF.

This clone was counted once. This chain uses TRBV7-9 with TRBJ2-4; 7 bases align to TRBD1. V lost 2 bases, J lost 0 bases, and 13 bases stayed unmatched. The CDR3 sequence is 19 residues long. The germline V gene has CDR1 SEHNR and CDR2 FQNEAQ (reference sequence). CDR3 in amino acids: CASSLRYGTVTLAKNIQYF. For the CDR3, the DNA is TGTGCCAGCAGCTTAAGGTATGGGACAGTTACCCTAGCCAAAAACATTCAGTACTTC. Looking up the rest from reference TRBV7-9 and TRBJ2-4 gives the full variable domain: DTGVSQNPRHKITKRGQNVTFRCDPISEHNRLYWYRQTLGQGPEFLTYFQNEAQLEKSRLLSDRFSAERPKGSFSTLEIQRTEQGDSAMYLCASSLRYGTVTLAKNIQYFGAGTRLSVL.

In DNA form, the CDR3 reads TGTGCCAGCAGTTTTCGCGGTGAACCTGAGTTCTTC. It yields the protein CASSFRGEPEFF. The V call is TRBV27, the J call TRBJ2-1; D ambiguous. The V gene's germline CDR1 is MNHEY and CDR2 SMNVEV (reference sequence). Between the trimmed V and J ends, which lost 3 bases and 14 bases, there was a span of 14 bases. The CDR3 spans 12 residues.